Listed below are T cell receptor beta chains from one sample, sequenced in a study of OX40 agonist ivuxolimab in advanced cancers. TCRdb keeps only in-frame clones here, not all; method: immunoSEQ multiplex PCR. The table lists tens of thousands of clones, roughly 94% of them singletons. Sequencing used CD4+ or CD8+ T cells sorted from blood, obtained in a trial of the OX40 agonist ivuxolimab. All receptors derive from an adult with an advanced solid tumor such as melanoma, head and neck, liver or kidney cancer. Each CDR3 is given with its conserved first and last residue. The D gene is left open where the match is weak. Part of the rows lack a size; the others show once, few, many or a class for expanded clones.

v_call: TRBV9
d_call: NA
j_call: TRBJ2-3
clone_size: NA
cdr3_nt: TGTGCCAGCAGCGTAGGGGCCGCGCCAGATACGCAGTATTTT
cdr3_aa: CASSVGAAPDTQYF

v_call: TRBV7-6
d_call: TRBD2
j_call: TRBJ2-7
clone_size: NA
cdr3_nt: TGTGCCAGCAGCTTAGTTGCGGGAGCAGACCCCGAGCAGTACTTC
cdr3_aa: CASSLVAGADPEQYF

v_call: TRBV29-1
d_call: NA
j_call: TRBJ1-3
clone_size: NA
cdr3_nt: TGCAGCGTTATGACCCCGAACTCTGGAAACACCATATATTTT
cdr3_aa: CSVMTPNSGNTIYF

v_call: TRBV27
d_call: TRBD1
j_call: TRBJ1-5
clone_size: once
cdr3_nt: TGTGCCACTTCCGGGGGACAGGATTATCAGCCCCAGCATTTT
cdr3_aa: CATSGGQDYQPQHF

v_call: TRBV19
d_call: NA
j_call: TRBJ2-5
clone_size: once
cdr3_nt: TGTGCCAGTAGTATAGTGTGGGGGGAGACCCAGTACTTC
cdr3_aa: CASSIVWGETQYF

v_call: TRBV7-9
d_call: TRBD2
j_call: TRBJ2-1
clone_size: NA
cdr3_nt: TGTGCCAGCAGCTTAAGGGGGACTAGCGGGTTTTATGAGCAGTTCTTC
cdr3_aa: CASSLRGTSGFYEQFF

v_call: TRBV7-9
d_call: NA
j_call: TRBJ2-1
clone_size: NA
cdr3_nt: TGTGCCAGCAGCTTTCGGGAGAGCTCCTACAATGAGCAGTTCTTC
cdr3_aa: CASSFRESSYNEQFF

v_call: TRBV7-3
d_call: TRBD2
j_call: TRBJ2-1
clone_size: NA
cdr3_nt: TGTGCCAGCAGCCTCGGGACTAGCGGGCTACTCGATGAGCAGTTCTTC
cdr3_aa: CASSLGTSGLLDEQFF

v_call: TRBV5-1
d_call: NA
j_call: TRBJ2-1
clone_size: NA
cdr3_nt: TGCGCCAGCAGCGCCGCGGGGAACTCCTACAATGAGCAGTTCTTC
cdr3_aa: CASSAAGNSYNEQFF

v_call: TRBV19
d_call: TRBD1
j_call: TRBJ2-1
clone_size: NA
cdr3_nt: TGTGCCAGTAGTATAGGTCCGGGACAGGGATTCAATGAGCAGTTCTTC
cdr3_aa: CASSIGPGQGFNEQFF

v_call: TRBV7-9
d_call: TRBD2
j_call: TRBJ2-1
clone_size: once
cdr3_nt: TGTGCCAGCAGACCCGGGACTAGCCGAAGCTCCTACAATGAGCAGTTCTTC
cdr3_aa: CASRPGTSRSSYNEQFF

v_call: TRBV10-3
d_call: NA
j_call: TRBJ2-7
clone_size: few
cdr3_nt: TGTGCCATCAGGGATCCATTGCACTACGAGCAGTACTTC
cdr3_aa: CAIRDPLHYEQYF

v_call: TRBV29-1
d_call: NA
j_call: TRBJ1-5
clone_size: NA
cdr3_nt: TGCAGCGTTCGCACAGATAGCAATCAGCCCCAGCATTTT
cdr3_aa: CSVRTDSNQPQHF

v_call: TRBV7-9
d_call: TRBD2
j_call: TRBJ2-1
clone_size: NA
cdr3_nt: TGTGCCAGCAGTTCTGAGTTAGCGGGAGTGGGGAATGAGCAGTTCTTC
cdr3_aa: CASSSELAGVGNEQFF

v_call: TRBV11-3
d_call: NA
j_call: TRBJ2-5
clone_size: NA
cdr3_nt: TGTGCCAGCAGCTTAGCATGGAAAGAGACCCAGTACTTC
cdr3_aa: CASSLAWKETQYF

v_call: TRBV23-1
d_call: NA
j_call: TRBJ1-5
clone_size: NA
cdr3_nt: TGCGCCAGCAGTCAAGGTTTTCAGGACGAGGGGGAGCCCCAGCATTTT
cdr3_aa: CASSQGFQDEGEPQHF

v_call: TRBV11-2
d_call: NA
j_call: TRBJ2-7
clone_size: NA
cdr3_nt: TGTGCCATCACGAACAGGGAAAAGGACTACGAGCAGTACTTC
cdr3_aa: CAITNREKDYEQYF

v_call: TRBV11-1
d_call: TRBD2
j_call: TRBJ2-7
clone_size: NA
cdr3_nt: TGTGCCAGCAGCTCCGGGACTAGCGGGGTCGTTTTATACGAGCAGTACTTC
cdr3_aa: CASSSGTSGVVLYEQYF

v_call: TRBV4-3
d_call: TRBD2
j_call: TRBJ2-7
clone_size: NA
cdr3_nt: TGCGCCAGCAGCCAAGAGACCAGCGGGAGGGGGTACGAGCAGTACTTC
cdr3_aa: CASSQETSGRGYEQYF